A selection of T cell receptor beta chains follows, all from one sample in a study of T cell responses to AZD1222 COVID-19 vaccine. Assay used: immunoSEQ multiplex PCR; TCRdb lists only in-frame clones, some missing. Seen here are approximately 140,000 clones, over 75% observed once, and the top ten hold roughly 3.6%. The sample here was peripheral blood, taken on day 0 of AZD1222 vaccination. The source is an adult in good health. Both conserved end residues are part of each CDR3.

J | V | length | CDR3
TRBJ2-3 | TRBV6-2/TRBV6-3 | 16 | CASSYGAGPLTDTQYF
TRBJ2-5 | TRBV13 | 15 | CASSYRGWYQETQYF
TRBJ2-7 | TRBV5-1 | 15 | CASRTRTGQTYEQYF
TRBJ1-1 | TRBV7-3 | 17 | CASSSKIGTGWYTEAFF
TRBJ1-4 | TRBV5-6 | 16 | CASSPLSADYNEKLFF
TRBJ1-6 | TRBV21-1 | 14 | CASSKQQGNSPLHF
TRBJ2-1 | TRBV29-1 | 17 | CSVEDLRTAPEGDEQFF
TRBJ1-1 | TRBV10-1 | 14 | CASSESKGGTEAFF
TRBJ2-2 | TRBV30 | 15 | CAWTLRGVSLGELFF
TRBJ2-5 | TRBV4-1 | 13 | CASSQVFRRGQYF
TRBJ1-2 | TRBV6-2/TRBV6-3 | 11 | CASSYPAGYTF
TRBJ2-2 | TRBV19 | 13 | CASSLGMPGELFF
TRBJ1-4 | TRBV14 | 15 | CASSPRTATNEKLFF
TRBJ2-7 | TRBV4-2 | 15 | CASSVAQEPVYEQYF
TRBJ2-3 | TRBV4-1 | 17 | CASSQGGGASSTDTQYF
TRBJ2-6 | TRBV3-1/TRBV3-2 | 15 | CASSPDYSGANVLTF
TRBJ1-5 | TRBV19 | 12 | CASSIDYQPQHF
TRBJ2-3 | TRBV25-1 | 12 | CASSSARATQYF
TRBJ2-2 | TRBV6-4 | 14 | CASLVTLRTGELFF
TRBJ2-3 | TRBV30 | 14 | CAWSVGRGTDTQYF
TRBJ2-7 | TRBV19 | 17 | CASSSTRSGTGTYEQYF
TRBJ2-1 | TRBV7-9 | 14 | CASSLQGASDEQFF
TRBJ1-5 | TRBV19 | 16 | CASSEQGGISNQPQHF